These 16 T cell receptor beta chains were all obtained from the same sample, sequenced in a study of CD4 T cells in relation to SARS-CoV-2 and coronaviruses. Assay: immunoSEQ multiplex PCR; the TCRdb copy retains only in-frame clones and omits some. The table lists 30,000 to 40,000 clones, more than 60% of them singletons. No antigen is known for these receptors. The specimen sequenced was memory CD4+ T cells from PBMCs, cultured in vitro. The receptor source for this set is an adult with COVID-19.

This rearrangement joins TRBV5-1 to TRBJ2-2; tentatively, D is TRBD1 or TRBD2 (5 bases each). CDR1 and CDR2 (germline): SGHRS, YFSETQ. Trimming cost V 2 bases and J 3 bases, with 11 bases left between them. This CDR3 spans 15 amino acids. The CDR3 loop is CASSFGDADTGELFF. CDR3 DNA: TGCGCCAGCAGCTTTGGGGACGCGGACACCGGGGAGCTGTTTTTT.

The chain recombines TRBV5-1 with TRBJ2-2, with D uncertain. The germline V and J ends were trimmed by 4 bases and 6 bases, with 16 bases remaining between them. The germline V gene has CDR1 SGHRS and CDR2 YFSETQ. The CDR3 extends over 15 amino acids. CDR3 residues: CASSIAPRSSGELFF. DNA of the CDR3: TGCGCCAGCAGCATTGCCCCTAGGAGTTCCGGGGAGCTGTTTTTT.

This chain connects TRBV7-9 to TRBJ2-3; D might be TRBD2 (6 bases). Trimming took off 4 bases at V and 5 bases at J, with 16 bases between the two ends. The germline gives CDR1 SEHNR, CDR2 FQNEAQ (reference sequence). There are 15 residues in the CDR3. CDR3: CASSSLAGTKDTQYF. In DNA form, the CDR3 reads TGTGCCAGCAGCTCCCTGGCGGGAACAAAAGATACGCAGTATTTT.

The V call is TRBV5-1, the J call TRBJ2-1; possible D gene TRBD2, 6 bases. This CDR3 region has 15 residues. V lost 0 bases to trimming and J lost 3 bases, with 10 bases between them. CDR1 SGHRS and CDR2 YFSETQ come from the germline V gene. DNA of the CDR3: TGCGCCAGCAGCTTGGCCGCTAGCGACTACAATGAGCAGTTCTTC. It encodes CASSLAASDYNEQFF.

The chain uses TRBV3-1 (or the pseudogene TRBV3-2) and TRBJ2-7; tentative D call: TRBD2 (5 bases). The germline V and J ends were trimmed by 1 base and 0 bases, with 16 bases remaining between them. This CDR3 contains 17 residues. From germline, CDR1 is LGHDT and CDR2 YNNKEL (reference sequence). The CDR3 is CASSQGPVLTSSYEQYF. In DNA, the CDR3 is TGTGCCAGCAGCCAAGGTCCAGTACTCACTAGCTCCTACGAGCAGTACTTC.

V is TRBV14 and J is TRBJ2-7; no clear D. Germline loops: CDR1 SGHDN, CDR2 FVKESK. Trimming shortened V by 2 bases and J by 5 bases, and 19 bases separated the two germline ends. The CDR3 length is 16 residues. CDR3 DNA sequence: TGTGCCAGCAGCCAAAATTTCTGGAGACAATCCCACGAGCAGTACTTC. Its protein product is CASSQNFWRQSHEQYF. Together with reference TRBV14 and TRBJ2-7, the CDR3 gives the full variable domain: EAGVTQFPSHSVIEKGQTVTLRCDPISGHDNLYWYRRVMGKEIKFLLHFVKESKQDESGMPNNRFLAERTGGTYSTLKVQPAELEDSGVYFCASSQNFWRQSHEQYFGPGTRLTVT.

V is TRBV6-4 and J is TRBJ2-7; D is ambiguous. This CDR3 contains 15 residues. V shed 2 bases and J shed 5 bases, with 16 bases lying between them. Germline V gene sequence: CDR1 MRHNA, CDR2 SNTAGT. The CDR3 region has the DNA TGTGCCAGCAGTGACCTCCGGGCTGCTAAGAACGAGCAGTACTTC. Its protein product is CASSDLRAAKNEQYF.

The CDR3 region has the DNA TGTGCCAGCAGCTTAATCGCAGGGGTGACCGGGGAGCTGTTTTTT. Encoded protein: CASSLIAGVTGELFF. V is TRBV7-9 and J is TRBJ2-2, with D maybe TRBD1 (6 bases). Germline loops: CDR1 SEHNR, CDR2 FQNEAQ (reference sequence). Trimming took 2 bases from V and 5 from J, leaving 12 bases between them. The CDR3 is made up of 15 amino acids.

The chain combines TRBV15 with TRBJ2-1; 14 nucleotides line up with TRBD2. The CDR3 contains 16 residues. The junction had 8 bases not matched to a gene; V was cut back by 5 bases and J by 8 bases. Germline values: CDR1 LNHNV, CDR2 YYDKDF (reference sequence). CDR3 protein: CATSGGTSGRGDEQFF. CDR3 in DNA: TGTGCCACCAGCGGGGGGACTAGCGGGAGAGGTGATGAGCAGTTCTTC.

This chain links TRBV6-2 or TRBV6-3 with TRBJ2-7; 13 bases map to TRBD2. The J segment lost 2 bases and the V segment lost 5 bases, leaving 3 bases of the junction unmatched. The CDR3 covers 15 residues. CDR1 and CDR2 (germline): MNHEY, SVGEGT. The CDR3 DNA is TGTGCCAGCAGTACAGGACTAGCGGGGGCCTACGAGCAGTACTTC. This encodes CASSTGLAGAYEQYF.

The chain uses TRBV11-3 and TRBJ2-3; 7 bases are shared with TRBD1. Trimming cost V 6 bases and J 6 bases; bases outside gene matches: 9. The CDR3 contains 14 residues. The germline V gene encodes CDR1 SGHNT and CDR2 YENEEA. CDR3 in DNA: TGTGCCAGCAGTTCCAAAACCAGGGGGGATACGCAGTATTTT. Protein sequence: CASSSKTRGDTQYF.

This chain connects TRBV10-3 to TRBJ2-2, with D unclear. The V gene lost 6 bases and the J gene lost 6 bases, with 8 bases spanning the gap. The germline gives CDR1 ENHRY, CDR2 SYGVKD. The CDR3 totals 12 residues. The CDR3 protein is CAISGSAGELFF. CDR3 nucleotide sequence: TGTGCCATCAGCGGCTCAGCCGGGGAGCTGTTTTTT.

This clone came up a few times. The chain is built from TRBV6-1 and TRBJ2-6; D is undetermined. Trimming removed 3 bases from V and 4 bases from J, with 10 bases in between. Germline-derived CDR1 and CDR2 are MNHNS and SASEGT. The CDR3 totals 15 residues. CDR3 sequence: CASSDQRFGANVLTF. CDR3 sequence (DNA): TGTGCCAGCAGTGATCAGCGATTCGGGGCCAACGTCCTGACTTTC.

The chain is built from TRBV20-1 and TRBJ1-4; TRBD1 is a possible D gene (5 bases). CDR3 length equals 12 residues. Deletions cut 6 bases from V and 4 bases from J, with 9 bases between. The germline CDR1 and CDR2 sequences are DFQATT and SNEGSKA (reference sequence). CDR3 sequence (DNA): TGCAGTGCAAGTGGGGGTAATGAAAAACTGTTTTTT. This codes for CSASGGNEKLFF.

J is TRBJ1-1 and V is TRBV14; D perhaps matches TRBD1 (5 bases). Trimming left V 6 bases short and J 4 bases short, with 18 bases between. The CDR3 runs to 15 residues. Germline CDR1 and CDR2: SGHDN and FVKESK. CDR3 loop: CASSPLDGRGTEAFF. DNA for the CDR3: TGTGCCAGCAGTCCTTTGGACGGGAGGGGCACTGAAGCTTTCTTT.

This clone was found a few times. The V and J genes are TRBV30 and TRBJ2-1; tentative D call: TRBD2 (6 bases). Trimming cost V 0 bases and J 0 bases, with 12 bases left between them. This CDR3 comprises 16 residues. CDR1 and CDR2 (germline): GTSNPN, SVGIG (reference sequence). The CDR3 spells CAWSVRGLSSYNEQFF. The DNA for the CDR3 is TGTGCCTGGAGTGTAAGGGGACTCAGCTCCTACAATGAGCAGTTCTTC.